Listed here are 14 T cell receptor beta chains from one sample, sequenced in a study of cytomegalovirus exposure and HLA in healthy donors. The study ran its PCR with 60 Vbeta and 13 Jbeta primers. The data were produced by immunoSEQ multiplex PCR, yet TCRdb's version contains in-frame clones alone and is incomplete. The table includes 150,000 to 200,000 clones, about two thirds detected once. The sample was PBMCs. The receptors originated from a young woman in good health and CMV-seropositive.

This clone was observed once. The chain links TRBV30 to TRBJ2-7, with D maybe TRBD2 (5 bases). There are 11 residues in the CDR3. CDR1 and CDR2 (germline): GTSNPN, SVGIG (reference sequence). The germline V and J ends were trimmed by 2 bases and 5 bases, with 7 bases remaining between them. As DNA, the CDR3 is TGTGCCTGGAGTACTAGGGACGAGCAGTACTTC. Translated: CAWSTRDEQYF. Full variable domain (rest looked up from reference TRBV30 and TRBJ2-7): SQTIHQWPATLVQPVGSPLSLECTVEGTSNPNLYWYRQAAGRGLQLLFYSVGIGQISSEVPQNLSASRPQDRQFILSSKKLLLSDSGFYLCAWSTRDEQYFGPGTRLTVT.

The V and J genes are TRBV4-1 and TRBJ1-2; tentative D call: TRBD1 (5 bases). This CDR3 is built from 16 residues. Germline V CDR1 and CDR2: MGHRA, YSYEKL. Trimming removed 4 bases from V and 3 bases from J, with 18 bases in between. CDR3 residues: CASSPLSRGSDYGYTF. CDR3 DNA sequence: TGCGCCAGCAGCCCCCTCTCGCGGGGCAGTGACTATGGCTACACCTTC.

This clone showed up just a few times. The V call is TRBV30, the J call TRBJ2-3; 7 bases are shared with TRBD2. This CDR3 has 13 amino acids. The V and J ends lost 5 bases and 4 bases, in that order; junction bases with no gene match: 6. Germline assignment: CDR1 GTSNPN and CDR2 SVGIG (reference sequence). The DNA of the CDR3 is TGTGCCTGGGGGAGCGGGATCCCAGATACGCAGTATTTT. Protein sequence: CAWGSGIPDTQYF.

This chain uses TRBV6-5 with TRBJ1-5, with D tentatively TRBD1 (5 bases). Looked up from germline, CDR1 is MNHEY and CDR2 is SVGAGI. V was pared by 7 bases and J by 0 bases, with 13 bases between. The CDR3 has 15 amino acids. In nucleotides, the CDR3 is TGTGCCAGCAAAACGGGGGTTTATAGCAATCAGCCCCAGCATTTT. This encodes CASKTGVYSNQPQHF.

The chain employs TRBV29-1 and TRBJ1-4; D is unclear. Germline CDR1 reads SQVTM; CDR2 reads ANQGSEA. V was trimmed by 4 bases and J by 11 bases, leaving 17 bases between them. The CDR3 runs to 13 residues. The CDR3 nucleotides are TGCAGCGTTGGTCTGGGCCCTGGGTCGAAACTGTTTTTT. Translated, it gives CSVGLGPGSKLFF.

The CDR3 nucleotides read TGTGCCAGCAGCTTAGCGTTCCAGAACAATGAGCAGTTCTTC. Translation gives CASSLAFQNNEQFF. This chain uses TRBV7-6 with TRBJ2-1, with D uncertain. V dropped 0 bases and J dropped 5 bases, with 8 bases sitting between them. The length of the CDR3 is 14 residues. The V gene's germline CDR1 is SGHVS and CDR2 FNYEAQ.

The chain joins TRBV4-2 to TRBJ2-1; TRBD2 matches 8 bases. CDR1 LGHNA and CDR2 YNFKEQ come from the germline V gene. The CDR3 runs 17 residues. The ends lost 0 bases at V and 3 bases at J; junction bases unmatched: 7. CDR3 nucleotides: TGTGCCAGCAGCCAAGATATCCTAGCGGGTAACTACAATGAGCAGTTCTTC. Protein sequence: CASSQDILAGNYNEQFF.

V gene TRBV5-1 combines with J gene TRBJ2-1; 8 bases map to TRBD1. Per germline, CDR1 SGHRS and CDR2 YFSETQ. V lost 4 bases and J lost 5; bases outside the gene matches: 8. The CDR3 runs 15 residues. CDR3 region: CASSERGQGHNEQFF. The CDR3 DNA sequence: TGCGCCAGCAGCGAAAGAGGACAGGGCCACAATGAGCAGTTCTTC.

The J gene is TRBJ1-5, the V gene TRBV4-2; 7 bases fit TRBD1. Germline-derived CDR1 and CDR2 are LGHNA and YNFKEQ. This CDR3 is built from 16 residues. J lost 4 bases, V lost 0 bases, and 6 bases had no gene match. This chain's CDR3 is CASSQDRTGRNQPQHF. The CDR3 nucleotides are TGTGCCAGCAGCCAAGATCGGACAGGACGAAATCAGCCCCAGCATTTT.

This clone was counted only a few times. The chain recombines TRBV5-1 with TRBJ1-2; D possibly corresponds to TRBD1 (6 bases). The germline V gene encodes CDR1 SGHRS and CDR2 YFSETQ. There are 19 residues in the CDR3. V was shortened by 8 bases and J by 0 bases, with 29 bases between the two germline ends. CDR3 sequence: CASHRVPSGQHRTNYGYTF. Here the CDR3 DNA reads TGCGCCAGTCATCGCGTACCCTCAGGACAGCACCGAACTAACTATGGCTACACCTTC.

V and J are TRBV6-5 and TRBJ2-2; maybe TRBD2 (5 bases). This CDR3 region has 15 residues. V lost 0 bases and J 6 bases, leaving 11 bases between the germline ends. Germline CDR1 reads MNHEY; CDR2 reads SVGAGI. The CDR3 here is CASSYSWEKSGELFF. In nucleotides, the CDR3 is TGTGCCAGCAGTTACTCGTGGGAGAAGTCCGGGGAGCTGTTTTTT.

The CDR3 here is CASSLWDSLAGGHNEQFF. CDR3 nucleotide sequence: TGTGCCAGCAGTTTATGGGACAGCCTAGCGGGAGGGCACAATGAGCAGTTCTTC. The genes are TRBV27 and TRBJ2-1, with 12 bases identical to TRBD2. The CDR3 has 18 amino acids. Looked up from germline, CDR1 is MNHEY and CDR2 is SMNVEV (reference sequence). V lost 1 base, J lost 5 bases, and 9 bases stayed unmatched.

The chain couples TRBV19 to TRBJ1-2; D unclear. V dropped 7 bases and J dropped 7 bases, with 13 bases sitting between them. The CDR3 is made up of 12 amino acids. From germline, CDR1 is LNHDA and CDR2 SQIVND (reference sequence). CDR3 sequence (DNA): TGTGCCAGTACAACTGGGCTGGCTGGCTACACCTTC. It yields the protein CASTTGLAGYTF.

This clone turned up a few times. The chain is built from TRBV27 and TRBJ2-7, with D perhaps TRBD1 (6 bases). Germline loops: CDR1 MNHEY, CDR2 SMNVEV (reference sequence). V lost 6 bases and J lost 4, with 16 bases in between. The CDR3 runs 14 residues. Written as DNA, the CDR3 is TGTGCCAGCAGGCCAGGGGTTGGGCAATACGAGCAGTACTTC. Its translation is CASRPGVGQYEQYF.